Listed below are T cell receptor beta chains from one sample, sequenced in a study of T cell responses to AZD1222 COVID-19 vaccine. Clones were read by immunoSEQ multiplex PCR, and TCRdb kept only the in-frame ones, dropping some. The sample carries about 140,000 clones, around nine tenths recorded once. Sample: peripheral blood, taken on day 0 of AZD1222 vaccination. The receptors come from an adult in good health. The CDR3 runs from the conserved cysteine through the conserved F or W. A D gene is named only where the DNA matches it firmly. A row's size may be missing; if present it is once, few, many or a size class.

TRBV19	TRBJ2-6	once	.	CASRGANVLTF	TGTGCCAGTAGAGGTGCGAACGTCCTGACTTTC
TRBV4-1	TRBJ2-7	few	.	CASSQGTGYEQYF	TGCGCCAGCAGCCAAGGGACCGGCTACGAGCAGTACTTC
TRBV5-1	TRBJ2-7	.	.	CASRGSGTKQYF	TGCGCCAGCAGAGGTTCAGGAACAAAGCAGTACTTC
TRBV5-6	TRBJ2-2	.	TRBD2	CASSAGGRAPGELFF	TGTGCCAGCAGCGCCGGGGGGAGGGCGCCTGGGGAGCTGTTTTTT
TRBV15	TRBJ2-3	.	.	CATSRWAGLGDTQYF	TGTGCCACCAGCAGGTGGGCGGGTTTGGGAGATACGCAGTATTTT
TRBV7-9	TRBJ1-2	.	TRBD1	CASSIRQGNYGYTF	TGTGCCAGCAGCATCCGACAGGGTAACTATGGCTACACCTTC
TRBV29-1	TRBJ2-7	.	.	CSVGEGRIYEQYF	TGCAGCGTTGGGGAAGGAAGGATCTACGAGCAGTACTTC
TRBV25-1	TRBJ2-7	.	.	CASSRGLYEQYF	TGTGCCAGTTCACGCGGCCTCTACGAGCAGTACTTC
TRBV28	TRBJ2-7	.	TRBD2	CASSGAGLADYEQYF	TGTGCCAGCAGTGGAGCCGGACTAGCGGATTACGAGCAGTACTTC
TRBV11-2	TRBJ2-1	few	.	CASSLGTLHAFYNEQFF	TGTGCCAGCAGCTTAGGTACACTTCACGCCTTTTACAATGAGCAGTTCTTC
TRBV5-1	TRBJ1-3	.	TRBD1	CASSTNGQGLSGNTIYF	TGCGCCAGCAGCACCAACGGACAGGGCCTATCTGGAAACACCATATATTTT
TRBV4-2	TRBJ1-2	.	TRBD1	CASSQDGTGDDYGYTF	TGTGCCAGCAGCCAAGATGGGACAGGTGACGATTATGGCTACACCTTC
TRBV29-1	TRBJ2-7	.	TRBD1	CSVFRQGTYEQYF	TGCAGCGTCTTCAGACAGGGGACCTACGAGCAGTACTTC
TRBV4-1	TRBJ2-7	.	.	CASSQDRSSYEQYF	TGCGCCAGCAGCCAAGACAGGTCTTCCTACGAGCAGTACTTC
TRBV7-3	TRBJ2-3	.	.	CASSFRGITDTQYF	TGTGCCAGCAGCTTCCGAGGGATCACAGATACGCAGTATTTT
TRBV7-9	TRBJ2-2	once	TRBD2	CASSRRLAGGNTGELFF	TGTGCCAGCAGCCGTAGACTAGCGGGAGGGAACACCGGGGAGCTGTTTTTT
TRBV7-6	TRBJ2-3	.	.	CASSSIDGLTQYF	TGTGCCAGCAGCTCTATCGACGGACTAACGCAGTATTTT